These 21 T cell receptor beta chains share one sample of origin, sequenced in a study of graft-versus-host responses after intestinal transplantation. Their target antigens are unknown. Clones were sequenced by immunoSEQ multiplex PCR, and TCRdb holds only the in-frame ones, with some missing. The table shows about 90,000 clones, with 85% to 95% occurring only once. The specimen was unstimulated CD8+ T cells sorted from spleen or lymph node cells, collected before transplant. The receptor source for this set is a human donor who was the organ donor for an intestinal transplant.

This chain joins TRBV15 and TRBJ2-7; a weak D match, TRBD1 (6 bases). The V and J ends lost 3 bases and 2 bases respectively, with 20 bases between them. Germline CDR1 is LNHNV and CDR2 is YYDKDF (reference sequence). This CDR3 is 17 amino acids long. CDR3 sequence: CATSRSPVFDRTYEQYF. The CDR3, as DNA: TGTGCCACCAGCAGGAGCCCCGTTTTCGACAGGACCTACGAGCAGTACTTC.

The genes are TRBV27 and TRBJ2-7, with TRBD2 as a possible D gene (6 bases). Germline assignment: CDR1 MNHEY and CDR2 SMNVEV (reference sequence). The CDR3 extends over 16 amino acids. The V gene lost 5 bases and the J gene lost 3 bases, with 20 bases spanning the gap. The CDR3 loop is CASSPGVGATFYEQYF. CDR3 DNA: TGTGCCAGCAGTCCGGGGGTAGGGGCAACTTTCTACGAGCAGTACTTC.

The chain carries TRBV11-2 and TRBJ2-5; 9 bases line up with TRBD1. TRBJ2-7 explains the end of the DNA better; the J call may be wrong. CDR1 is SGHAT, CDR2 FQNNGV, per germline. The CDR3 is made up of 15 amino acids. DNA of the CDR3: TGTGCCAGCAGTCCACAGGGGGCCCTCCTCCACGAGCAGTACTTC. Protein product: CASSPQGALLHEQYF.

This chain uses TRBV6-5 with TRBJ2-7; D uncertain. V lost 2 bases to trimming and J lost 5 bases, with 10 bases between them. Germline values: CDR1 MNHEY, CDR2 SVGAGI. This CDR3 region has 13 residues. In DNA form, the CDR3 reads TGTGCCAGCAGTTACGGTGGCGGCAACGAGCAGTACTTC. This codes for CASSYGGGNEQYF.

This sequence joins TRBV29-1 and TRBJ2-1, with a possible D match to TRBD1 (7 bases). Per the germline V gene, CDR1 is SQVTM and CDR2 is ANQGSEA. CDR3 length equals 13 residues. Trimming removed 7 bases from V and 0 bases from J, with 10 bases in between. In DNA, the CDR3 is TGCAGCGCAGGGGGGAGCTCCTACAATGAGCAGTTCTTC. Encoded protein: CSAGGSSYNEQFF.

V is TRBV6-5 and J is TRBJ2-7; TRBD2 aligns across 14 bases. CDR1 MNHEY and CDR2 SVGAGI come from the germline V gene. This CDR3 region has 15 residues. V was clipped by 6 bases and J by 5 bases; unmatched bases: 6. The CDR3 sequence is CASSGLAGGGDEQYF. CDR3 sequence (DNA): TGTGCCAGCAGCGGACTAGCGGGAGGTGGCGACGAGCAGTACTTC.

The genes are TRBV7-2 and TRBJ2-1; the match to TRBD2 covers 7 bases. V lost 1 base and J lost 9; bases outside the gene matches: 6. Germline V gene data show CDR1 as SGHTA and CDR2 as FQGNSA. CDR3 length: 14 amino acids. CDR3 region: CASSLVWGGSEQFF. CDR3 nucleotides: TGTGCCAGCAGCTTAGTGTGGGGGGGTAGTGAGCAGTTCTTC.

The J gene is TRBJ2-7, the V gene TRBV4-1; a weak D match, TRBD2 (6 bases). Trimming took off 2 bases at V and 2 bases at J, with 10 bases between the two ends. Per the germline V gene, CDR1 is MGHRA and CDR2 is YSYEKL. This CDR3 comprises 14 residues. CDR3 loop: CASSQKEGPYEQYF. CDR3 coding DNA: TGCGCCAGCAGCCAAAAGGAGGGACCCTACGAGCAGTACTTC.

The rearrangement joins TRBV6-1 to TRBJ2-3; 8 bases map to TRBD2. The germline gives CDR1 MNHNS, CDR2 SASEGT. Unmatched junction bases numbered 4, after V lost 4 bases and J lost 4 bases. This CDR3 has 14 residues. CDR3 in DNA: TGTGCCAGCAGTGCGGGGGGGCCCCCAGATACGCAGTATTTT. Protein: CASSAGGPPDTQYF.

The chain recombines TRBV19 with TRBJ2-1; 7 bases are a match to TRBD1. Germline lookup yields CDR1 LNHDA and CDR2 SQIVND (reference sequence). This CDR3 is 14 amino acids long. V dropped 9 bases and J dropped 1; count of bases not matched to a gene: 6. Here the CDR3 reads CASGTEASYNEQFF. For the CDR3, the DNA is TGTGCCAGCGGGACAGAGGCATCCTACAATGAGCAGTTCTTC.

As regards this clone: A read error may account for a junction end that differs from germline. The chain couples TRBV28 to TRBJ2-7, with 7 bases lining up with TRBD2. The CDR3 consists of 14 residues. Germline lookup yields CDR1 MDHEN and CDR2 SYDVKM. The CDR3 here is CASSFISSKAGGVF. In DNA, the CDR3 is TGTGCCAGCAGTTTTATCTCCTCCAAGGCTGGGGGGGTCTTC.

This clone has only one observation. This chain joins TRBV10-3 and TRBJ2-7; TRBD2 matches 11 bases. The CDR3 has 14 residues. Losses at the gene ends were 3 bases for V and 3 bases for J; bases not matched to a gene: 1. Per the germline V gene, CDR1 is ENHRY and CDR2 is SYGVKD. The CDR3 nucleotides are TGTGCCATCAGTGAAGGGACTAGCGGCTACGAGCAGTACTTC. This sequence encodes CAISEGTSGYEQYF.

This clone was picked up a small number of times. V usage is TRBV4-3 and J usage is TRBJ2-1, with 8 bases that match TRBD2. V dropped 3 bases and J dropped 9; count of bases not matched to a gene: 7. The germline gives CDR1 LGHNA, CDR2 YSLEER. The CDR3 consists of 14 residues. CDR3 loop: CASSQAIAGSEQFF. In DNA form, the CDR3 reads TGCGCCAGCAGCCAGGCGATAGCGGGAAGTGAGCAGTTCTTC.

This clone was counted a single time. The rearrangement links TRBV6-6 to TRBJ2-1; D perhaps matches TRBD2 (5 bases). This CDR3 region has 13 residues. The germline gives CDR1 MNHNY, CDR2 SVGAGI (reference sequence). V lost 4 bases, J lost 10 bases, and 14 bases lay in between. The CDR3 loop is CASSWGANLEQFF. CDR3 DNA: TGTGCCAGCAGTTGGGGAGCGAATTTGGAGCAGTTCTTC.

V usage is TRBV19 and J usage is TRBJ2-4, with TRBD1 as a possible D gene (5 bases). The germline V and J ends were trimmed by 5 bases and 8 bases, with 16 bases remaining between them. Germline-derived CDR1 and CDR2 are LNHDA and SQIVND (reference sequence). CDR3 length equals 14 residues. The CDR3 nucleotides read TGTGCCAGTAGTGATAGGACAATTGAGGACATTCAGTACTTC. This sequence encodes CASSDRTIEDIQYF.

The rearrangement joins TRBV14 to TRBJ2-7, with TRBD1 matching 7 bases. Unmatched junction bases numbered 8, after V lost 3 bases and J lost 0 bases. CDR1 is SGHDN, CDR2 FVKESK, per germline. This CDR3 is 16 amino acids long. CDR3 nucleotide sequence: TGTGCCAGCAGCCAGGCCCCCCGACAGGGCTCCTACGAGCAGTACTTC. This encodes CASSQAPRQGSYEQYF.

V and J are TRBV4-1 and TRBJ2-7; D uncertain. The CDR3 sequence is 14 residues long. V lost 1 base and J lost 3, with 10 bases in between. CDR1 is MGHRA and CDR2 is YSYEKL in the germline V gene. The CDR3 reads CASSQGAPDYEQYF. The CDR3 DNA is TGCGCCAGCAGCCAAGGGGCCCCCGACTACGAGCAGTACTTC.

A single count supports this clone. J is TRBJ2-5 and V is TRBV29-1; 11 bases align to TRBD2. Germline CDR1 reads SQVTM; CDR2 reads ANQGSEA. Trimming took 0 bases from V and 10 from J; bases not matched to a gene: 10. There are 15 residues in the CDR3. CDR3 in amino acids: CSVEEALAGAPIQYF. The DNA for the CDR3 is TGCAGCGTTGAAGAAGCACTAGCGGGGGCCCCTATCCAGTACTTC.

The chain couples TRBV27 to TRBJ2-7, with 8 bases fitting TRBD1. This CDR3 has 14 residues. Trimming took 2 bases from V and 9 from J; bases not matched to a gene: 9. CDR1 MNHEY and CDR2 SMNVEV come from the germline V gene (reference sequence). The CDR3 protein is CASSLQGAFAGQYF. In nucleotides, the CDR3 is TGTGCCAGCAGTTTACAGGGGGCGTTCGCTGGGCAGTACTTC.

The chain has TRBV7-9 and TRBJ2-3, with D hard to call. Trimming took off 5 bases at V and 2 bases at J, with 14 bases between the two ends. This CDR3 has 15 residues. Germline loops: CDR1 SEHNR, CDR2 FQNEAQ (reference sequence). DNA of the CDR3: TGTGCCAGCAGCGACGCGGTGCAGTTCACAGATACGCAGTATTTT. Its protein product is CASSDAVQFTDTQYF.

The V gene is TRBV5-4, the J gene TRBJ2-7; D perhaps matches TRBD2 (5 bases). Trimming took off 2 bases at V and 7 bases at J, with 16 bases between the two ends. The CDR3 length is 14 residues. Germline values: CDR1 SGHNT, CDR2 YYREEE (reference sequence). For the CDR3, the DNA is TGTGCCAGCAGCTTAAGTCTCGAGTCGGGGGAGCAGTACTTC. Protein sequence: CASSLSLESGEQYF.